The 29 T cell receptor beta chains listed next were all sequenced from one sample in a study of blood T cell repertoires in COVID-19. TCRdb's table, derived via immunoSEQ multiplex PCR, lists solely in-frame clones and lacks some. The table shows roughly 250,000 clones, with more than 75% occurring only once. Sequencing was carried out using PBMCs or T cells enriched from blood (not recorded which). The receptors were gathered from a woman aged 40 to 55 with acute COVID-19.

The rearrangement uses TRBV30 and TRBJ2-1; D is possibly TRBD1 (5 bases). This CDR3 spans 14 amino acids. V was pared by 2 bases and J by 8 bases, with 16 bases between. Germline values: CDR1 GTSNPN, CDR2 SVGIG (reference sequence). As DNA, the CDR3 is TGTGCCTGGAGTCACTTCAGGGTAAGACATGAGCAGTTCTTC. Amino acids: CAWSHFRVRHEQFF.

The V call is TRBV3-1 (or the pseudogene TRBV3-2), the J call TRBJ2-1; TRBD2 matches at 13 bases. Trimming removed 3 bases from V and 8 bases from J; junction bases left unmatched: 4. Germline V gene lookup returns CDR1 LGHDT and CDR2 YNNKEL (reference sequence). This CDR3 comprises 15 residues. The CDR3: CASSHGLAGEDEQFF. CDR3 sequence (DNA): TGTGCCAGCAGCCACGGACTAGCGGGAGAGGATGAGCAGTTCTTC.

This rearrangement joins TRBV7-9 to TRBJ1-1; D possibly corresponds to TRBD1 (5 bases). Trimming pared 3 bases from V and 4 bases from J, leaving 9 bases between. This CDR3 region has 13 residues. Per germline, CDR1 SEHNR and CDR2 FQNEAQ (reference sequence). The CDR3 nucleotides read TGTGCCAGCAGCTTTAGGCAGGGCACTGAAGCTTTCTTT. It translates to CASSFRQGTEAFF.

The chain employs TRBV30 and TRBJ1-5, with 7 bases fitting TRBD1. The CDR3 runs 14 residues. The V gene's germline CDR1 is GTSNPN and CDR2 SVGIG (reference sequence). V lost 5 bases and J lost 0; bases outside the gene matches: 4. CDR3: CAWGTVYSNQPQHF. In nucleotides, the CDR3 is TGTGCCTGGGGGACAGTCTATAGCAATCAGCCCCAGCATTTT.

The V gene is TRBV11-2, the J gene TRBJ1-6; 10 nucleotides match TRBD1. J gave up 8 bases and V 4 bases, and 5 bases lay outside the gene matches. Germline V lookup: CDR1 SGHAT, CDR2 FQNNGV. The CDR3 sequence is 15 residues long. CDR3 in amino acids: CASSYRDRGHSPLHF. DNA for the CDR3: TGTGCCAGCAGCTACCGGGACAGGGGTCATTCACCCCTCCACTTT.

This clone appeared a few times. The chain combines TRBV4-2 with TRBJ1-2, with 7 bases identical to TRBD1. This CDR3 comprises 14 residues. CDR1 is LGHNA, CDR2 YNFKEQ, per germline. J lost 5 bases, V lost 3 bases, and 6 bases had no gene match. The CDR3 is CASSQITGVYGYTF. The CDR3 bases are TGTGCCAGCAGCCAGATTACAGGGGTGTATGGCTACACCTTC.

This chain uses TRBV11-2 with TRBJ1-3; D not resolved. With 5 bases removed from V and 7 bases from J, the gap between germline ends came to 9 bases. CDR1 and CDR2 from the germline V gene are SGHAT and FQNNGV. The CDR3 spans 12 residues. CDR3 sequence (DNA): TGTGCCAGCAGCCCTTTATCGAACACCATATATTTT. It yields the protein CASSPLSNTIYF. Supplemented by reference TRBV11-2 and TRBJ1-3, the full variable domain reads EAGVAQSPRYKIIEKRQSVAFWCNPISGHATLYWYQQILGQGPKLLIQFQNNGVVDDSQLPKDRFSAERLKGVDSTLKIQPAKLEDSAVYLCASSPLSNTIYFGEGSWLTVV.

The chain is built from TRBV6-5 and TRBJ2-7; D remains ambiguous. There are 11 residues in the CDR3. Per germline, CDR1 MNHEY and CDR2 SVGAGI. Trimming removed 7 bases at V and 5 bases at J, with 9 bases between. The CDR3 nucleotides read TGTGCCAGCACTAGACTTCACGAGCAGTACTTC. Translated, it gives CASTRLHEQYF.

This CDR3 reads CASSSGLAGAGEQYF. DNA of the CDR3: TGTGCCAGCAGTTCGGGACTAGCGGGAGCGGGGGAGCAGTACTTC. V is TRBV6-5 and J is TRBJ2-7; TRBD2 agrees at 14 bases. The CDR3 is made up of 15 amino acids. V lost 4 bases and J lost 7; bases outside the gene matches: 6. The germline V gene has CDR1 MNHEY and CDR2 SVGAGI.

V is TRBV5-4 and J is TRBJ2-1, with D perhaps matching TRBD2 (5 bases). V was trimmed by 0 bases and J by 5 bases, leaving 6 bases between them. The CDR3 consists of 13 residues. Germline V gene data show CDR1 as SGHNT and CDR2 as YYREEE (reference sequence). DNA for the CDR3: TGTGCCAGCAGCTTGGTGGGAGACAATGAGCAGTTCTTC. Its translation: CASSLVGDNEQFF.

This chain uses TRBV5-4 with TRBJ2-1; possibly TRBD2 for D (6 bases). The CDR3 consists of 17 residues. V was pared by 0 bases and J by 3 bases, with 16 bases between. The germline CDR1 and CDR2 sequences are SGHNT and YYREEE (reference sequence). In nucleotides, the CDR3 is TGTGCCAGCAGCTTGGGGAGGGCTAGAGTCGGCTACAATGAGCAGTTCTTC. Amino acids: CASSLGRARVGYNEQFF.

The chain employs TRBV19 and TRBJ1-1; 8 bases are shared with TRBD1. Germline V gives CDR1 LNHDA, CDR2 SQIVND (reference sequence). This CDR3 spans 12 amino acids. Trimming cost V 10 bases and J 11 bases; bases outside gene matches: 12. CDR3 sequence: CATGTGLLSAFF. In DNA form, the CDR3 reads TGTGCCACCGGGACAGGCCTCTTGAGCGCTTTCTTT.

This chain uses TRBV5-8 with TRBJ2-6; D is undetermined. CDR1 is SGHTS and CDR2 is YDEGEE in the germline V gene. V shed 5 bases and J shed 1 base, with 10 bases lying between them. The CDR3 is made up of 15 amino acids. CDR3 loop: CASRTYGSGANVLTF. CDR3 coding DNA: TGTGCCAGCAGAACGTACGGGTCTGGGGCCAACGTCCTGACTTTC.

The CDR3 nucleotides read TGTGCCAGCAGTGAACAGGGTTTTCATTCACCCCTCCACTTT. Translation: CASSEQGFHSPLHF. The chain recombines TRBV28 with TRBJ1-6; weak D call: TRBD1 (6 bases). The V end lost 5 bases, the J end lost 8 bases, and 13 bases lay between the germline ends. In germline, CDR1 is MDHEN, CDR2 SYDVKM. This CDR3 spans 14 amino acids.

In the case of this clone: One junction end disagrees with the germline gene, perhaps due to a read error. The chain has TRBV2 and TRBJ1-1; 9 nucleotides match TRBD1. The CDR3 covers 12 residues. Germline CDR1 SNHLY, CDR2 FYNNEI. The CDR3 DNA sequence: TGTGCCAGCAGCGACTTAGGACAGGGGCGGTACTTT. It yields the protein CASSDLGQGRYF.

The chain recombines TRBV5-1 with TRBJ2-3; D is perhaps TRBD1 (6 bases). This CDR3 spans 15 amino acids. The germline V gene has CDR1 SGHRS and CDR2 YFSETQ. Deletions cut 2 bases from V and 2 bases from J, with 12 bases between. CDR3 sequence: CASSLIDRTTDTQYF. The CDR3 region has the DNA TGCGCCAGCAGCTTAATCGACAGGACCACAGATACGCAGTATTTT.

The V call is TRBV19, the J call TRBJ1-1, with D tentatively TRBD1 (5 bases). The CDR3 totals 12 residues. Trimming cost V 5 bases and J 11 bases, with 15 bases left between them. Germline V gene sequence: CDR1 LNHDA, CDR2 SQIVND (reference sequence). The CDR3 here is CASSLSGESAFF. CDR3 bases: TGTGCCAGTAGTCTGTCGGGGGAGTCGGCTTTCTTT.

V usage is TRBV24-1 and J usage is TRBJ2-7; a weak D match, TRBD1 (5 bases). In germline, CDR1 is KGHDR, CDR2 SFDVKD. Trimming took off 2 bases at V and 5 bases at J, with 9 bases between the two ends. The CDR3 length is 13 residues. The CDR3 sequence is CATSDYGRDEQYF. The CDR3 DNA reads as TGTGCCACCAGTGATTATGGCAGGGACGAGCAGTACTTC.

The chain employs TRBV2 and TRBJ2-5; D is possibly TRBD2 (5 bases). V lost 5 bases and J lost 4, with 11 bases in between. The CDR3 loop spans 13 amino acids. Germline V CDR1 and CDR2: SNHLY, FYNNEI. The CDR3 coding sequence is TGTGCCAGCAGTTTGGACTCTTTAGAGACCCAGTACTTC. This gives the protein CASSLDSLETQYF.

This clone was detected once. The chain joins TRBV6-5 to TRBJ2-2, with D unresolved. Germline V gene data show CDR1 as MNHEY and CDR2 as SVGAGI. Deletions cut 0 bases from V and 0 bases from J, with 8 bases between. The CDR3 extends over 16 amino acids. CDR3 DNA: TGTGCCAGCAGTTACTCGAGTGTTACGAACACCGGGGAGCTGTTTTTT. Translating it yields CASSYSSVTNTGELFF.

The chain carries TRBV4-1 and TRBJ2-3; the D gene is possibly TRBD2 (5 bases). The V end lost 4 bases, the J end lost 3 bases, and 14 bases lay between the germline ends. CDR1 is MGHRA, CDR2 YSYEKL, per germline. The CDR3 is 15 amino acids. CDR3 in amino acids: CASSLPPGLTDTQYF. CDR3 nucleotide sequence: TGCGCCAGCAGCCTCCCACCGGGATTAACAGATACGCAGTATTTT.

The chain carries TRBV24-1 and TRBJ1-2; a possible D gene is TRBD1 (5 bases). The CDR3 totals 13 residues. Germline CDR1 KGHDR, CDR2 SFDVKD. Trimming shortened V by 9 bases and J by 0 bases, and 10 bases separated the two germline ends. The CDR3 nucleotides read TGTGCCACCGCGGACAACTCTAACTATGGCTACACCTTC. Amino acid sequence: CATADNSNYGYTF.

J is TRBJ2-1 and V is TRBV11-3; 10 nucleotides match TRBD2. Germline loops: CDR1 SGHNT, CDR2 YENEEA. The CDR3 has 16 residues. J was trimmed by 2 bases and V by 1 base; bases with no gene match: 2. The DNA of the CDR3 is TGTGCCAGCAGCTTAGGGGGGACTAGCGCCTACAATGAGCAGTTCTTC. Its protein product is CASSLGGTSAYNEQFF.

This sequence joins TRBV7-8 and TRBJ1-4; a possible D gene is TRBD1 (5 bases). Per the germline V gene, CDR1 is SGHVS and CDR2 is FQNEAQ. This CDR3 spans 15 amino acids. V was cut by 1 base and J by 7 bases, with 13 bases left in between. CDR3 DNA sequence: TGTGCCAGCAGCTTAGTTACGGGGGGAGGTGAAAAACTGTTTTTT. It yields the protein CASSLVTGGGEKLFF.

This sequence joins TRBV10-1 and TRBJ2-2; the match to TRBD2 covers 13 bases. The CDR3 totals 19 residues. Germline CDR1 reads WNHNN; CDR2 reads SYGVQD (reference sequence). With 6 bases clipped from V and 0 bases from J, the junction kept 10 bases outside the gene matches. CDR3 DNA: TGCGCCAGCAGCGATCGAGGACTAGCGGGAGTTTCGAACACCGGGGAGCTGTTTTTT. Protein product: CASSDRGLAGVSNTGELFF.

CDR3 protein: CASNPRGKNTEAFF. DNA for the CDR3: TGTGCCAGTAACCCCAGGGGGAAGAACACTGAAGCTTTCTTT. The genes are TRBV19 and TRBJ1-1; 7 nucleotides match TRBD1. The J segment lost 1 base and the V segment lost 7 bases, leaving 6 bases of the junction unmatched. The germline V gene encodes CDR1 LNHDA and CDR2 SQIVND (reference sequence). The CDR3 covers 14 residues.

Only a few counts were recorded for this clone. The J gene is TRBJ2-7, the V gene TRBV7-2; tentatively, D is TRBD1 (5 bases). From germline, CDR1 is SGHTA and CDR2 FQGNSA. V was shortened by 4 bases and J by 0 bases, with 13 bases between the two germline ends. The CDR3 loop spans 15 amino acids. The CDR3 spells CASSSSTESSYEQYF. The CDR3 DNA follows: TGTGCCAGCAGCTCATCGACAGAGAGCTCCTACGAGCAGTACTTC.

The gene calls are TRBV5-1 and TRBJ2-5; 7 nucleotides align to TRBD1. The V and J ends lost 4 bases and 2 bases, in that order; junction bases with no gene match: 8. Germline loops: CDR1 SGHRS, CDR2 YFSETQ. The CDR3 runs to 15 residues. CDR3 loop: CASSPTGTWQETQYF. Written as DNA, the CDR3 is TGCGCCAGCAGCCCGACAGGGACCTGGCAAGAGACCCAGTACTTC.

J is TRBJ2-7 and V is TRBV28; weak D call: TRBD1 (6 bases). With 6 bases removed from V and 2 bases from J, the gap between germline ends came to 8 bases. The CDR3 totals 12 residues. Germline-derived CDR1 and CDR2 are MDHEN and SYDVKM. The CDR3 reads CASRRDTYEQYF. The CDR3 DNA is TGTGCCAGCAGAAGGGACACCTACGAGCAGTACTTC.